A selection of T cell receptor beta chains follows, all from one sample in a study of blood T cell repertoires in COVID-19. The table came from immunoSEQ multiplex PCR; TCRdb's copy has only in-frame clones and leaves some out. The data show under 200,000 clones, around nine tenths seen once. Sequencing input: peripheral blood. The receptors were sampled from a man aged 65-85 years with acute or convalescent COVID-19. Each CDR3 is given with its conserved first and last residue. D genes are given only for firm matches. The listing skips clone size in some rows; elsewhere it reads once, few, many or a size class.

cdr3_nt: TGCGCCAGCAGCCAAGGCGGAAACAATGAGCAGTTCTTC
cdr3_aa: CASSQGGNNEQFF
v_call: TRBV4-1
j_call: TRBJ2-1
d_call: -
clone_size: -

cdr3_nt: TGTGCCACCAGTGACCACACTAGCGGGAGCACAGATACGCAGTATTTT
cdr3_aa: CATSDHTSGSTDTQYF
v_call: TRBV24-1
j_call: TRBJ2-3
d_call: TRBD2
clone_size: -

cdr3_nt: TGCAGCGTGGCAGTTGACTTGTCGGGTCAGCCCCAGCATTTT
cdr3_aa: CSVAVDLSGQPQHF
v_call: TRBV29-1
j_call: TRBJ1-5
d_call: -
clone_size: -

cdr3_nt: TGTGCCAGCACCTCACCGGAGGTTGGGAACACTGAAGCTTTCTTT
cdr3_aa: CASTSPEVGNTEAFF
v_call: TRBV5-4
j_call: TRBJ1-1
d_call: -
clone_size: -

cdr3_nt: TGCGCCAGCAGCTTGGGGACAGGGGGCGCAGGGGATTCACCCCTCCACTTT
cdr3_aa: CASSLGTGGAGDSPLHF
v_call: TRBV5-1
j_call: TRBJ1-6
d_call: TRBD1
clone_size: -

cdr3_nt: TGTGCCAGTAGTATAGCTCCGAGCCGAGACATGCCCCAGCATTTT
cdr3_aa: CASSIAPSRDMPQHF
v_call: TRBV19
j_call: TRBJ1-5
d_call: -
clone_size: -

cdr3_nt: TGCGCCAGCAGCTTGGAGTGGGGCGCCAATGAGCAGTTCTTC
cdr3_aa: CASSLEWGANEQFF
v_call: TRBV5-1
j_call: TRBJ2-1
d_call: -
clone_size: -

cdr3_nt: TGTGCCAGCACCCTCCTTACTGGTGGCACCGGGGAGCTGTTTTTT
cdr3_aa: CASTLLTGGTGELFF
v_call: TRBV6-5
j_call: TRBJ2-2
d_call: -
clone_size: -

cdr3_nt: TGTGCCAGCAGTTCCCTTTTAGCGGGGGCGGCCTACAATGAGCAGTTCTTC
cdr3_aa: CASSSLLAGAAYNEQFF
v_call: TRBV7-9
j_call: TRBJ2-1
d_call: TRBD2
clone_size: -

cdr3_nt: TGTGCCAGTAGTGGGACAGCCTCTAACTATGGCTACACCTTC
cdr3_aa: CASSGTASNYGYTF
v_call: TRBV19
j_call: TRBJ1-2
d_call: TRBD1
clone_size: -

cdr3_nt: TGTGCCAGCAGCCAGGGAAAGACTAGCGGGAACTACAATGAGCAGTTCTTC
cdr3_aa: CASSQGKTSGNYNEQFF
v_call: TRBV14
j_call: TRBJ2-1
d_call: TRBD2
clone_size: -

cdr3_nt: TGCGCCAGCAGCTTGGGGGGCATGAATAATTCACCCCTCCACTTT
cdr3_aa: CASSLGGMNNSPLHF
v_call: TRBV5-1
j_call: TRBJ1-6
d_call: -
clone_size: few

cdr3_nt: TGTGCCAGCAGTTCTCCTTCGGGACAGGGGGATGAAAAACTGTTTTTT
cdr3_aa: CASSSPSGQGDEKLFF
v_call: TRBV28
j_call: TRBJ1-4
d_call: TRBD1
clone_size: -

cdr3_nt: TGTGCCAGCAGCTCACTTAGCGGGAGCGGGGAGACCCAGTACTTC
cdr3_aa: CASSSLSGSGETQYF
v_call: TRBV13
j_call: TRBJ2-5
d_call: TRBD2
clone_size: -

cdr3_nt: TGTGCCAGCAGCTTCTCTAGCGGGGGGGCTGGAGATACGCAGTATTTT
cdr3_aa: CASSFSSGGAGDTQYF
v_call: TRBV11-2
j_call: TRBJ2-3
d_call: TRBD2
clone_size: -

cdr3_nt: TGCAGCGTTGAAGAAGCGGGCGAGGCCCAGTACTTC
cdr3_aa: CSVEEAGEAQYF
v_call: TRBV29-1
j_call: TRBJ2-5
d_call: -
clone_size: -

cdr3_nt: TGTGCCAGCAGCTTAGAAGTCGGGTTCGGCGAGCAGTACTTC
cdr3_aa: CASSLEVGFGEQYF
v_call: TRBV9
j_call: TRBJ2-7
d_call: -
clone_size: -

cdr3_nt: TGCAGTGCTAGAGATCTAGGTGAAGCTTTCTTT
cdr3_aa: CSARDLGEAFF
v_call: TRBV20-1
j_call: TRBJ1-1
d_call: -
clone_size: -

cdr3_nt: TGTGCCACCCAGGACAGCTACTCTGGAAACACCATATATTTT
cdr3_aa: CATQDSYSGNTIYF
v_call: TRBV25-1
j_call: TRBJ1-3
d_call: -
clone_size: -

cdr3_nt: TGTGCCAGCAGTAGGACAGGGAACTATGGCTACACCTTC
cdr3_aa: CASSRTGNYGYTF
v_call: TRBV2
j_call: TRBJ1-2
d_call: TRBD1
clone_size: -

cdr3_nt: TGTGCCAGCAGCTTAAAGGGGACAGTTAGCACAGATACGCAGTATTTT
cdr3_aa: CASSLKGTVSTDTQYF
v_call: TRBV7-8
j_call: TRBJ2-3
d_call: TRBD1
clone_size: -

cdr3_nt: TGCAGCGTTGAAGGGCCCCGGGGAGAGACCCAGTACTTC
cdr3_aa: CSVEGPRGETQYF
v_call: TRBV29-1
j_call: TRBJ2-5
d_call: -
clone_size: -

cdr3_nt: TGTGCCAGCAGCCAAGAAAGCGGGAGGGGCAATGAGCAGTTCTTC
cdr3_aa: CASSQESGRGNEQFF
v_call: TRBV4-2
j_call: TRBJ2-1
d_call: TRBD2
clone_size: few

cdr3_nt: TGTGCCAGCAGCTTATCAGCAACTAATGAAAAACTGTTTTTT
cdr3_aa: CASSLSATNEKLFF
v_call: TRBV11-3
j_call: TRBJ1-4
d_call: -
clone_size: -

cdr3_nt: TGTGCCACCAGCAGAGCCCAAAGCCTCTCCTATAATTCACCCCTCCACTTT
cdr3_aa: CATSRAQSLSYNSPLHF
v_call: TRBV15
j_call: TRBJ1-6
d_call: -
clone_size: few

cdr3_nt: TGTGCCACCCGACAGGGTCTCAACACTGAAGCTTTCTTT
cdr3_aa: CATRQGLNTEAFF
v_call: TRBV6-4
j_call: TRBJ1-1
d_call: TRBD1
clone_size: -

cdr3_nt: TGTGCCAGCATAGAGGAGATGAACACTGAAGCTTTCTTT
cdr3_aa: CASIEEMNTEAFF
v_call: TRBV2
j_call: TRBJ1-1
d_call: -
clone_size: once

cdr3_nt: TGTGCCAGCAGTGTAAGCGGAGCAGATACGCAGTATTTT
cdr3_aa: CASSVSGADTQYF
v_call: TRBV6-4
j_call: TRBJ2-3
d_call: -
clone_size: -